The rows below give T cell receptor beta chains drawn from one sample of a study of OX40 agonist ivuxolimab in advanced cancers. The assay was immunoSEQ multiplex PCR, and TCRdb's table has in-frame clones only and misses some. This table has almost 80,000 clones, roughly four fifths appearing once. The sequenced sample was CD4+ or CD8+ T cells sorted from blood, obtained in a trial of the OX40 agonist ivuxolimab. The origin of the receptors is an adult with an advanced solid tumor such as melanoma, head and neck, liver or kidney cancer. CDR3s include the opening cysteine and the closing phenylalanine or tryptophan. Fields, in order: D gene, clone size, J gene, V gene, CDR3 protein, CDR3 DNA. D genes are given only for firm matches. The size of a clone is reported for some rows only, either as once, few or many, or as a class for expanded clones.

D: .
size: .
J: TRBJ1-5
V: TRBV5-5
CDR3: CASSLVGGTNQPQHF
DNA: TGTGCCAGCAGCTTGGTGGGGGGCACCAATCAGCCCCAGCATTTT

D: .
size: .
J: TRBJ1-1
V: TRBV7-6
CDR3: CASSLGGTSEAFF
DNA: TGTGCCAGCAGTTTAGGAGGAACTTCTGAAGCTTTCTTT

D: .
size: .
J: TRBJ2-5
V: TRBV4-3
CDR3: CASSQDRLRGRETQYF
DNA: TGCGCCAGCAGCCAAGATCGACTTCGGGGGAGAGAGACCCAGTACTTC

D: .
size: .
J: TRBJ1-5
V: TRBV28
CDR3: CASSIRTLGHSNQPQHF
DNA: TGTGCCAGCAGTATTAGGACACTTGGTCATAGCAATCAGCCCCAGCATTTT

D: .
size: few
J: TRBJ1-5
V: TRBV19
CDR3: CASRDTLNNQPQHF
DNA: TGTGCCTCGCGGGACACCTTGAACAATCAGCCCCAGCATTTT

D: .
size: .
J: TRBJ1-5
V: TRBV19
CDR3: CASSRKTDSNQPQHF
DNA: TGTGCCAGTAGTCGAAAAACAGATAGCAATCAGCCCCAGCATTTT

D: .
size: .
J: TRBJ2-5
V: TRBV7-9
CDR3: CASSLVGTSQETQYF
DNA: TGTGCCAGCAGCTTAGTAGGGACAAGCCAAGAGACCCAGTACTTC

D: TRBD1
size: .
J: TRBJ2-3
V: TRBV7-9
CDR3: CASKGQGFDTQYF
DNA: TGTGCCAGCAAGGGACAGGGGTTTGATACGCAGTATTTT

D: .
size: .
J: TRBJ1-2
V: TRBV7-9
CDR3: CASSLNRVDYGYTF
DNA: TGTGCCAGCAGCTTAAACAGGGTGGACTATGGCTACACCTTC

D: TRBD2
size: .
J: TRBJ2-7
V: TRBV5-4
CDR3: CASSFIGLAGASYEQYF
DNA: TGTGCCAGCAGCTTCATTGGACTAGCGGGAGCGTCCTACGAGCAGTACTTC

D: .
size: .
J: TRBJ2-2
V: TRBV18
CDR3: CASSPPKNTGELFF
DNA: TGTGCCAGCTCACCACCTAAGAACACCGGGGAGCTGTTTTTT

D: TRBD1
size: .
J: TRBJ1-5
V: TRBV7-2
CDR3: CASSATGDQPQHF
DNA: TGTGCCAGCAGCGCCACAGGGGATCAGCCCCAGCATTTT

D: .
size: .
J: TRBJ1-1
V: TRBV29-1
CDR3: CSVQRGIDTEAFF
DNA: TGCAGCGTTCAAAGGGGTATTGACACTGAAGCTTTCTTT

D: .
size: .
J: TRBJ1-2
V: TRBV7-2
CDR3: CASSRTNGILYGYTF
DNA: TGTGCCAGCAGCAGAACCAACGGTATTCTCTATGGCTACACCTTC

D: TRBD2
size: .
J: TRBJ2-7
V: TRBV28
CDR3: CASSLSTSGNYEQYF
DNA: TGTGCCAGCAGTTTATCTACTAGCGGGAATTACGAGCAGTACTTC

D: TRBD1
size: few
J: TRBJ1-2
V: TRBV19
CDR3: CASSQQGNYGYTF
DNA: TGTGCCAGTAGTCAACAGGGGAACTATGGCTACACCTTC

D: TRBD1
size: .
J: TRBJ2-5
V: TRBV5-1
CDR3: CASSVRTGGETQYF
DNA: TGCGCCAGCAGCGTAAGGACAGGGGGAGAGACCCAGTACTTC

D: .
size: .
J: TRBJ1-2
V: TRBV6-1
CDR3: CASSPSGDYSGYTF
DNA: TGTGCCAGCAGTCCGAGTGGGGACTACTCCGGCTACACCTTC